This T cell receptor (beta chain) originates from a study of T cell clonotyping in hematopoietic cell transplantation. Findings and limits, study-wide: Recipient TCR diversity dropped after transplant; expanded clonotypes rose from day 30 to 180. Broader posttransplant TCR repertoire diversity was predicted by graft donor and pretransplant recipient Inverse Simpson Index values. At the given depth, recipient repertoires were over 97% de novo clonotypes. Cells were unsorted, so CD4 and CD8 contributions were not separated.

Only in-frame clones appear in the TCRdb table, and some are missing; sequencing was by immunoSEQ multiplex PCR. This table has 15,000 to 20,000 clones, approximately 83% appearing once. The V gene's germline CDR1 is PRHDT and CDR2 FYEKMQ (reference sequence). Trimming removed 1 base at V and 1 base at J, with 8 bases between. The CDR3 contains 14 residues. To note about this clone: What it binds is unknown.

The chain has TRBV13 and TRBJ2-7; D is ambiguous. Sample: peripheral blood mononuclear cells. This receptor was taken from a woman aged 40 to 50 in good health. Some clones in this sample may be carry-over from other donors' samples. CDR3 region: CASSLEGESYEQYF. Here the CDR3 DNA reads TGTGCCAGCAGCTTAGAGGGCGAGTCCTACGAGCAGTACTTC.